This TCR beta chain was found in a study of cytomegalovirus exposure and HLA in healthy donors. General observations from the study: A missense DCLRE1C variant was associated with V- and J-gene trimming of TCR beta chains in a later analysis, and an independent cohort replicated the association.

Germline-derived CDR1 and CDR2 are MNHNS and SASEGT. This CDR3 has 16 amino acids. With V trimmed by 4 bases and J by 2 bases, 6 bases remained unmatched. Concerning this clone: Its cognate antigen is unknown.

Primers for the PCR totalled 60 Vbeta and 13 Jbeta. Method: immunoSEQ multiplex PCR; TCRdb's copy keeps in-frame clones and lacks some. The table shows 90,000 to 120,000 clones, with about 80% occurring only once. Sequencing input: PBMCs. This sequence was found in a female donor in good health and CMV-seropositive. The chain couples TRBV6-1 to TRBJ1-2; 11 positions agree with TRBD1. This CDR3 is CASSVTRTGGNYGYTF. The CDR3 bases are TGTGCCAGCAGTGTCACCCGGACAGGGGGCAACTATGGCTACACCTTC.